One sample yielded the 31 T cell receptor beta chains listed below, sequenced in a study of T cell responses to AZD1222 COVID-19 vaccine (dated by TCRdb to the early 2020s). Read against the paper, the sample's time point label means: baseline before first vaccination. To prepare the library, the immunoSEQ multiplex PCR assay was applied. What TCRdb holds here is the immuneACCESS table cut down to in-frame rearrangements. Part of the clones is not present; checked against another copy, under half of the missing clones reflect an unresolved V gene, and the others are unexplained. This sample lists 150,000 or so clones; around nine tenths were detected once. Under 20% of the sample comes from the top ten. Sequencing used peripheral blood, obtained on day 0 of AZD1222 vaccination. The receptors here all came from an adult in good health.

The CDR3 spells CAISVEREQFF. CDR3 sequence (DNA): TGTGCCATCAGTGTGGAGCGGGAGCAGTTCTTC. The chain employs TRBV10-3 and TRBJ2-1; a possible D gene is TRBD2 (5 bases). The germline V gene has CDR1 ENHRY and CDR2 SYGVKD. With 4 bases removed from V and 10 bases from J, the gap between germline ends came to 8 bases. This CDR3 has 11 residues.

This clone has at least ten counts. V usage is TRBV27 and J usage is TRBJ1-1, with a possible D match to TRBD1 (5 bases). Germline CDR1 and CDR2: MNHEY and SMNVEV (reference sequence). This CDR3 is built from 11 residues. Trimming shortened V by 10 bases and J by 5 bases, and 11 bases separated the two germline ends. The CDR3, as DNA: TGTGCCATCCCGAAGGGGACTGAAGCTTTCTTT. It codes for CAIPKGTEAFF.

The gene calls are TRBV21-1 and TRBJ1-2. TRBV21-1 is a pseudogene. This CDR3 has 15 amino acids. The CDR3 DNA reads as TGTGACAAAGGTCCGGGGGATAACCCGAACTATGGCTACACCTTC. This codes for CDKGPGDNPNYGYTF.

The V gene is TRBV9, the J gene TRBJ2-7, with D unclear. Germline V gene sequence: CDR1 SGDLS, CDR2 YYNGEE. V lost 0 bases, J lost 1 base, and 11 bases lay in between. This CDR3 has 15 amino acids. DNA of the CDR3: TGTGCCAGCAGCGTAGACGGTAGGAGTTCCTACGAGCAGTACTTC. Amino acids: CASSVDGRSSYEQYF.

This chain connects TRBV5-4 to TRBJ2-1, with TRBD2 identical over 8 bases. V shed 0 bases and J 6 bases; nucleotides not matched to a gene: 8. In germline, CDR1 is SGHNT, CDR2 YYREEE (reference sequence). This CDR3 has 16 amino acids. CDR3 nucleotides: TGTGCCAGCAGCTTGGACCGAAGGCTAGCGGGCAATGAGCAGTTCTTC. Its translation is CASSLDRRLAGNEQFF.

This chain joins TRBV27 and TRBJ1-1, with TRBD1 identical over 7 bases. The V segment lost 5 bases and the J segment 7 bases; nucleotides outside the gene matches: 25. The CDR3 runs 19 residues. CDR1 MNHEY and CDR2 SMNVEV come from the germline V gene (reference sequence). The CDR3 region has the DNA TGTGCCAGCAGTCCCATTAGCCCGCCTCGACAGGGTACCGCAGGTGAAGCTTTCTTT. Protein product: CASSPISPPRQGTAGEAFF.

This rearrangement joins TRBV7-8 to TRBJ1-2; the D gene is possibly TRBD1 (5 bases). CDR1 is SGHVS and CDR2 is FQNEAQ in the germline V gene. CDR3 length: 16 amino acids. V was shortened by 2 bases and J by 5 bases, with 18 bases between the two germline ends. The CDR3 sequence: CASSLTVRGDLYGYTF. CDR3 in DNA: TGTGCCAGCAGCTTAACGGTCCGAGGGGATCTTTATGGCTACACCTTC.

This chain joins TRBV7-9 and TRBJ2-3, with D unclear. CDR1 is SEHNR, CDR2 FQNEAQ, per germline (reference sequence). With 2 bases removed from V and 0 bases from J, the gap between germline ends came to 12 bases. The CDR3 length is 16 residues. The CDR3 bases are TGTGCCAGCAGCTTATTTCGCCAGGTTAGCACAGATACGCAGTATTTT. It yields the protein CASSLFRQVSTDTQYF. Together with reference TRBV7-9 and TRBJ2-3, the CDR3 gives the full variable domain: DTGVSQNPRHKITKRGQNVTFRCDPISEHNRLYWYRQTLGQGPEFLTYFQNEAQLEKSRLLSDRFSAERPKGSFSTLEIQRTEQGDSAMYLCASSLFRQVSTDTQYFGPGTRLTVL.

To note about this clone: Other nucleotide sequences in the sample specify the same CDR3. The chain joins TRBV9 to TRBJ1-4, with D possibly being TRBD1 (5 bases). Per the germline V gene, CDR1 is SGDLS and CDR2 is YYNGEE. The V end lost 0 bases, the J end lost 1 base, and 7 bases lay between the germline ends. The CDR3 loop spans 15 amino acids. This CDR3 reads CASSVGGRTNEKLFF. CDR3 nucleotide sequence: TGTGCCAGCAGCGTAGGGGGGAGAACTAATGAAAAACTGTTTTTT.

V and J are TRBV2 and TRBJ1-2; possibly TRBD1 for D (5 bases). The CDR3 totals 15 residues. V was shortened by 4 bases and J by 8 bases, with 20 bases between the two germline ends. Germline loops: CDR1 SNHLY, CDR2 FYNNEI. The CDR3 DNA sequence: TGTGCCAGCAGTGTCGACCAGGTGGGGGGATCGGGCTACACCTTC. It is translated as CASSVDQVGGSGYTF.

This chain links TRBV3-1 (or the pseudogene TRBV3-2) with TRBJ1-6; D uncertain. This CDR3 contains 13 residues. Germline loops: CDR1 LGHDT, CDR2 YNNKEL (reference sequence). Trimming removed 1 base at V and 8 bases at J, with 6 bases between. In nucleotides, the CDR3 is TGTGCCAGCAGCCAAGGATCCGATTCACCCCTCCACTTT. This sequence encodes CASSQGSDSPLHF.

The rearrangement links TRBV6-2 or TRBV6-3 to TRBJ2-7; TRBD1 is a possible D gene (5 bases). The CDR3 is 14 residues long. Germline lookup yields CDR1 MNHEY and CDR2 SVGEGT. The V end lost 2 bases, the J end lost 3 bases, and 11 bases lay between the germline ends. CDR3 DNA sequence: TGTGCCAGCAGTTACCAGACAGTGGGCTACGAGCAGTACTTC. This gives the protein CASSYQTVGYEQYF.

V and J are TRBV5-1 and TRBJ1-6; tentative D call: TRBD1 (6 bases). The V gene lost 5 bases and the J gene lost 7 bases, with 16 bases spanning the gap. The germline V gene has CDR1 SGHRS and CDR2 YFSETQ. The CDR3 contains 15 residues. The CDR3 sequence is CASSPTGRGNSPLHF. The CDR3, as DNA: TGCGCCAGCAGTCCTACAGGGCGAGGGAATTCACCCCTCCACTTT. Full variable domain (outside the CDR3, taken from reference TRBV5-1 and TRBJ1-6): KAGVTQTPRYLIKTRGQQVTLSCSPISGHRSVSWYQQTPGQGLQFLFEYFSETQRNKGNFPGRFSGRQFSNSRSEMNVSTLELGDSALYLCASSPTGRGNSPLHFGNGTRLTVT.

This clone was observed a single time. This sequence joins TRBV18 and TRBJ2-7, with D unresolved. Deletions cut 2 bases from V and 3 bases from J, with 17 bases between. Germline values: CDR1 KGHSH, CDR2 LQKENI. This CDR3 has 16 residues. The CDR3 loop is CASSPGSSGDFYEQYF. The CDR3 coding sequence is TGTGCCAGCTCACCAGGGTCCTCTGGAGACTTCTACGAGCAGTACTTC. The full variable domain, with the rest looked up from reference TRBV18 and TRBJ2-7, is NAGVMQNPRHLVRRRGQEARLRCSPMKGHSHVYWYRQLPEEGLKFMVYLQKENIIDESGMPKERFSAEFPKEGPSILRIQQVVRGDSAAYFCASSPGSSGDFYEQYFGPGTRLTVT.

CDR3 residues: CASSSGLNTEAFF. The CDR3, as DNA: TGTGCCAGCTCTTCTGGCTTGAACACTGAAGCTTTCTTT. The chain links TRBV18 to TRBJ1-1; D ambiguous. The CDR3 sequence is 13 residues long. Germline-derived CDR1 and CDR2 are KGHSH and LQKENI. The V end lost 6 bases, the J end lost 0 bases, and 8 bases lay between the germline ends.

CDR3 nucleotides: TGTGCCAGCAGCTTAGCTGGCAGGCACAATGAGCAGTTCTTC. Amino acid sequence: CASSLAGRHNEQFF. This sequence joins TRBV7-2 and TRBJ2-1; D is undetermined. The germline V gene encodes CDR1 SGHTA and CDR2 FQGNSA. The CDR3 totals 14 residues. Trimming shortened V by 0 bases and J by 5 bases, and 8 bases separated the two germline ends.

The rearrangement links TRBV5-1 to TRBJ2-1; the D is unclear. Per the germline V gene, CDR1 is SGHRS and CDR2 is YFSETQ. The V end lost 0 bases, the J end lost 7 bases, and 11 bases lay between the germline ends. The CDR3 totals 14 residues. CDR3 residues: CASSLGYRVNEQFF. The CDR3 DNA follows: TGCGCCAGCAGCTTGGGGTACCGGGTGAATGAGCAGTTCTTC.

CDR3 region: CATSSFRGEQFF. The CDR3 nucleotides are TGTGCCACCAGCAGCTTCAGGGGTGAGCAGTTCTTC. This chain connects TRBV24-1 to TRBJ2-1; possible D gene TRBD1, 6 bases. Germline lookup yields CDR1 KGHDR and CDR2 SFDVKD. This CDR3 is built from 12 residues. Trimming left V 7 bases short and J 9 bases short, with 12 bases between.

The V gene is TRBV19, the J gene TRBJ1-2; D may be TRBD1 (5 bases). CDR1 is LNHDA and CDR2 is SQIVND in the germline V gene (reference sequence). The ends were cut back, 3 bases at V and 5 bases at J, with 16 bases in the middle. CDR3 length: 15 amino acids. CDR3: CASSIAGTVRYGYTF. For the CDR3, the DNA is TGTGCCAGTAGTATTGCGGGGACCGTTAGGTATGGCTACACCTTC. Variable domain in full (rest from reference TRBV19 and TRBJ1-2): DGGITQSPKYLFRKEGQNVTLSCEQNLNHDAMYWYRQDPGQGLRLIYYSQIVNDFQKGDIAEGYSVSREKKESFPLTVTSAQKNPTAFYLCASSIAGTVRYGYTFGSGTRLTVV.

This CDR3 reads CATSDFWGYEQYF. Here the CDR3 DNA reads TGTGCCACCAGTGATTTCTGGGGGTACGAGCAGTACTTC. This chain links TRBV24-1 with TRBJ2-7; either TRBD1 or TRBD2 may fit D (5 bases each). Germline-derived CDR1 and CDR2 are KGHDR and SFDVKD. The V gene lost 1 base and the J gene lost 4 bases, with 7 bases spanning the gap. The CDR3 is made up of 13 amino acids.

The chain is built from TRBV4-1 and TRBJ1-4; D uncertain. The germline V gene encodes CDR1 MGHRA and CDR2 YSYEKL. This CDR3 has 13 amino acids. V shed 1 base and J shed 8 bases, with 8 bases lying between them. The CDR3 loop is CASSQVSGEKLFF. CDR3 nucleotide sequence: TGCGCCAGCAGCCAAGTGTCGGGGGAAAAACTGTTTTTT.

The chain uses TRBV19 and TRBJ1-4; no definite D call. Trimming shortened V by 11 bases and J by 3 bases, and 25 bases separated the two germline ends. There are 17 residues in the CDR3. Germline V gene data show CDR1 as LNHDA and CDR2 as SQIVND (reference sequence). The chain's CDR3 is CAPDTRVQLIPNEKLFF. The CDR3 coding sequence is TGTGCCCCAGATACCCGAGTACAGCTGATTCCTAATGAAAAACTGTTTTTT.

The chain recombines TRBV7-9 with TRBJ1-6; a weak D match, TRBD1 (5 bases). This CDR3 has 17 amino acids. Germline assignment: CDR1 SEHNR and CDR2 FQNEAQ (reference sequence). V lost 5 bases to trimming and J lost 6 bases, with 20 bases between them. CDR3 amino acids: CASSAYGREGANSPLHF. The CDR3 bases are TGTGCCAGCAGCGCATACGGTAGGGAAGGGGCTAATTCACCCCTCCACTTT.

The chain couples TRBV28 to TRBJ2-7, with 8 positions matching TRBD1. Germline CDR1 and CDR2: MDHEN and SYDVKM. There are 17 residues in the CDR3. The junction had 13 bases not matched to a gene; V was cut back by 4 bases and J by 2 bases. CDR3 amino acids: CASSSPSRQGPAYEQYF. In DNA, the CDR3 is TGTGCCAGCAGTTCCCCCTCCCGACAGGGGCCTGCCTACGAGCAGTACTTC.

The chain is built from TRBV19 and TRBJ2-2, with a weak D call TRBD2 (7 bases). The CDR3 covers 15 residues. The germline V gene has CDR1 LNHDA and CDR2 SQIVND (reference sequence). V was cut by 4 bases and J by 7 bases, with 16 bases left in between. CDR3 residues: CASSTGGRPDGELFF. DNA for the CDR3: TGTGCCAGTAGTACGGGGGGCCGCCCTGACGGGGAGCTGTTTTTT.

The chain couples TRBV27 to TRBJ2-7; D might be TRBD1 (6 bases). Trimming pared 0 bases from V and 2 bases from J, leaving 14 bases between. The CDR3 is 16 amino acids. The V gene's germline CDR1 is MNHEY and CDR2 SMNVEV (reference sequence). CDR3 nucleotides: TGTGCCAGCAGTTTATCGAATACAGGGAGAACCTACGAGCAGTACTTC. Translating it yields CASSLSNTGRTYEQYF.

J is TRBJ1-4 and V is TRBV9; tentatively, D is TRBD1 (6 bases). V lost 0 bases, J lost 4 bases, and 16 bases lay in between. CDR1 and CDR2 from the germline V gene are SGDLS and YYNGEE. CDR3 length: 17 residues. The CDR3 nucleotides are TGTGCCAGCAGCGTAGCAGACGGGGGGCACTTTAATGAAAAACTGTTTTTT. It yields the protein CASSVADGGHFNEKLFF.

For the CDR3, the DNA is TGTGCCAGCAGTTTATCTGGGGGGCGGAAAGAGACCCAGTACTTC. This encodes CASSLSGGRKETQYF. This chain links TRBV27 with TRBJ2-5; the D call may be TRBD1 or TRBD2 (6 bases each). Germline V CDR1 and CDR2: MNHEY, SMNVEV (reference sequence). The germline V and J ends were trimmed by 0 bases and 3 bases, with 11 bases remaining between them. The CDR3 spans 15 residues.

The rearrangement links TRBV9 to TRBJ1-2, with D tentatively TRBD1 (5 bases). The CDR3 covers 14 residues. V was trimmed by 2 bases and J by 3 bases, leaving 11 bases between them. Germline values: CDR1 SGDLS, CDR2 YYNGEE. CDR3 sequence: CASSVGGGDYGYTF. The CDR3 nucleotides are TGTGCCAGCAGCGTGGGGGGTGGGGACTATGGCTACACCTTC.

This CDR3 is CASTEAISYEQYF. CDR3 nucleotide sequence: TGTGCCAGCACGGAAGCCATCTCCTACGAGCAGTACTTC. The chain links TRBV21-1 to TRBJ2-7. TRBV21-1 is noted as a pseudogene. CDR3 length equals 13 residues.

This clone was observed a few times. The V and J genes are TRBV10-3 and TRBJ2-1, with D maybe TRBD1 (6 bases). This CDR3 comprises 15 residues. The germline CDR1 and CDR2 sequences are ENHRY and SYGVKD. V lost 0 bases, J lost 4 bases, and 10 bases lay in between. CDR3 loop: CAISESRDTYNEQFF. DNA of the CDR3: TGTGCCATCAGTGAGTCTAGGGACACTTACAATGAGCAGTTCTTC.